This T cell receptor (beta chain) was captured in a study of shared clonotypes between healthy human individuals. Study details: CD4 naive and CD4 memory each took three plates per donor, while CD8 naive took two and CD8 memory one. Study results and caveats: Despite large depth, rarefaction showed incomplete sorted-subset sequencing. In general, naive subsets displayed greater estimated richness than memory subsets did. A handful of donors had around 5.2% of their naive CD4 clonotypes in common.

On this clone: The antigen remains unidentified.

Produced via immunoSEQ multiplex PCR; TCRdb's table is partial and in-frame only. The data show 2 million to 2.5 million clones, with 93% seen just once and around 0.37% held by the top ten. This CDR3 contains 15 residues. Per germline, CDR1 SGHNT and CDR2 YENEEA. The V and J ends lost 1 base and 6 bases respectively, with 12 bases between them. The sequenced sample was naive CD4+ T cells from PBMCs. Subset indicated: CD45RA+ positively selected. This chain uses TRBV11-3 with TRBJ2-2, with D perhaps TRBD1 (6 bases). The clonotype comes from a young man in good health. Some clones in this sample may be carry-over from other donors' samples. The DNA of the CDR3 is TGTGCCAGCAGCTTAGGGGGGCCTCGGGCCGGGGAGCTGTTTTTT. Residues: CASSLGGPRAGELFF.